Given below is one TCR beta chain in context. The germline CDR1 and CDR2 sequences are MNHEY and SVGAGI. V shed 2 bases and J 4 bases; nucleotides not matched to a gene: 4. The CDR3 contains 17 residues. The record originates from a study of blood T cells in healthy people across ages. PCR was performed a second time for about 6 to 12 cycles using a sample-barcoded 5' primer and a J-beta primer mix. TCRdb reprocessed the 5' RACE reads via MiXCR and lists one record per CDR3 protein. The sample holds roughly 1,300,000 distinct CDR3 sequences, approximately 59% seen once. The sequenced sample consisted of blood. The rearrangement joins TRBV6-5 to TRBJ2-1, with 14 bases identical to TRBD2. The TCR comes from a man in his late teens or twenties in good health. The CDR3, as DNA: TGTGCCAGCAGTTACGCGGGACTAGCGGGGGTTTACAATGAGCAGTTCTTC. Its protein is CASSYAGLAGVYNEQFF.